These 24 T cell receptor beta chains share one sample of origin, sequenced in a study of blood T cell repertoires in COVID-19. Data came from immunoSEQ multiplex PCR; TCRdb stores just in-frame clones and leaves some out. The sample lists a few hundred thousand clones; around nine tenths were seen once. The sequenced sample was PBMCs or T cells enriched from blood (not recorded which). Receptors were obtained from a woman in her 30s who had recovered from COVID-19.

This sequence joins TRBV4-2 and TRBJ1-2; TRBD1 agrees at 7 bases. The germline V gene has CDR1 LGHNA and CDR2 YNFKEQ. CDR3 length: 15 amino acids. With 3 bases clipped from V and 4 bases from J, the junction kept 8 bases outside the gene matches. The CDR3 here is CASSHPGGTTYGYTF. For the CDR3, the DNA is TGTGCCAGCAGCCACCCAGGGGGGACCACCTATGGCTACACCTTC.

This clone was counted between two and nine times. V usage is TRBV29-1 and J usage is TRBJ1-2; no clear D gene. Germline values: CDR1 SQVTM, CDR2 ANQGSEA. V was trimmed by 7 bases and J by 7 bases, leaving 22 bases between them. The CDR3 is 14 residues long. The CDR3 is CSAITGSLLGGYTF. The CDR3 DNA reads as TGCAGCGCAATTACGGGATCCTTATTGGGTGGCTACACCTTC.

This clone came up once. This chain connects TRBV7-6 to TRBJ2-2; D may be TRBD2 (5 bases). Trimming left V 5 bases short and J 6 bases short, with 10 bases between. The length of the CDR3 is 13 residues. Per germline, CDR1 SGHVS and CDR2 FNYEAQ. DNA of the CDR3: TGTGCCAGCAGCCCCGGACTCTCCGGGGAGCTGTTTTTT. It codes for CASSPGLSGELFF.

V usage is TRBV30 and J usage is TRBJ1-5; 8 nucleotides match TRBD1. This CDR3 region has 13 residues. The germline CDR1 and CDR2 sequences are GTSNPN and SVGIG (reference sequence). Losses at the gene ends were 8 bases for V and 4 bases for J; bases not matched to a gene: 7. The CDR3 reads CAVGQGLNQPQHF. The CDR3 region has the DNA TGTGCCGTCGGACAGGGCCTGAATCAGCCCCAGCATTTT.

The genes are TRBV7-3 and TRBJ1-1; D not resolved. This CDR3 has 13 amino acids. Germline V gene lookup returns CDR1 SGHTA and CDR2 FQGTGA. With 3 bases removed from V and 1 base from J, the gap between germline ends came to 6 bases. The CDR3 DNA sequence: TGTGCCAGCAGCTTTGACTGGAACACTGAAGCTTTCTTT. Its protein product is CASSFDWNTEAFF.

The chain couples TRBV15 to TRBJ1-1; 11 nucleotides align to TRBD1. V trimming: 5 bases; J trimming: 10 bases; junction bases outside the gene matches: 18. CDR1 and CDR2 from the germline V gene are LNHNV and YYDKDF (reference sequence). The CDR3 is made up of 17 amino acids. The CDR3 region is CATSRIFSPDRGPGAFF. CDR3 coding DNA: TGTGCCACCAGCCGAATCTTCAGCCCGGACAGGGGGCCGGGAGCTTTCTTT.

The chain employs TRBV28 and TRBJ1-1, with 8 nucleotides matching TRBD1. Germline values: CDR1 MDHEN, CDR2 SYDVKM. V was clipped by 5 bases and J by 7 bases; unmatched bases: 9. The CDR3 consists of 14 residues. In nucleotides, the CDR3 is TGTGCCAGCAGTCCATCCCGGGACAGGCGTGAAGCTTTCTTT. Translated, it gives CASSPSRDRREAFF.

The rearrangement uses TRBV19 and TRBJ1-5, with D possibly matching TRBD1 (5 bases). Deletions cut 3 bases from V and 1 base from J, with 10 bases between. In germline, CDR1 is LNHDA, CDR2 SQIVND (reference sequence). The CDR3 sequence is 15 residues long. The CDR3 loop reads CASSIGGVSNQPQHF. The CDR3 nucleotides are TGTGCCAGTAGTATCGGGGGGGTCAGCAATCAGCCCCAGCATTTT. The full variable domain, with the rest looked up from reference TRBV19 and TRBJ1-5, is DGGITQSPKYLFRKEGQNVTLSCEQNLNHDAMYWYRQDPGQGLRLIYYSQIVNDFQKGDIAEGYSVSREKKESFPLTVTSAQKNPTAFYLCASSIGGVSNQPQHFGDGTRLSIL.

Details on this clone: Other nucleotide sequences in the sample specify the same CDR3. The genes are TRBV19 and TRBJ2-2; 8 positions match TRBD1. CDR1 LNHDA and CDR2 SQIVND come from the germline V gene (reference sequence). The CDR3 is made up of 14 amino acids. Germline trimming cut 6 bases from V and 4 bases from J; bases unmatched to any gene: 4. CDR3 residues: CASRTTGGTGELFF. The CDR3, as DNA: TGTGCCAGTAGGACCACAGGGGGCACCGGGGAGCTGTTTTTT.

V usage is TRBV4-1 and J usage is TRBJ2-2; 12 bases match TRBD2. From germline, CDR1 is MGHRA and CDR2 YSYEKL. V dropped 2 bases and J dropped 7; count of bases not matched to a gene: 8. This CDR3 spans 17 amino acids. The CDR3 spells CASSQPRLAGVGGELFF. The CDR3 bases are TGCGCCAGCAGCCAACCGCGACTAGCGGGAGTGGGCGGGGAGCTGTTTTTT.

The chain carries TRBV7-9 and TRBJ1-2; a weak D match, TRBD1 (5 bases). V was cut by 3 bases and J by 5 bases, with 13 bases left in between. Germline lookup yields CDR1 SEHNR and CDR2 FQNEAQ (reference sequence). This CDR3 spans 14 amino acids. CDR3 amino acids: CASSFNGAEYGYTF. CDR3 nucleotides: TGTGCCAGCAGCTTTAATGGGGCTGAGTATGGCTACACCTTC. The full variable domain, rest sourced from reference TRBV7-9 and TRBJ1-2, is DTGVSQNPRHKITKRGQNVTFRCDPISEHNRLYWYRQTLGQGPEFLTYFQNEAQLEKSRLLSDRFSAERPKGSFSTLEIQRTEQGDSAMYLCASSFNGAEYGYTFGSGTRLTVV.

V and J are TRBV4-2 and TRBJ2-3; the match to TRBD1 covers 10 bases. The V gene end was trimmed by 9 bases and the J gene end by 3 bases; junction bases not matched to a gene: 12. Germline assignment: CDR1 LGHNA and CDR2 YNFKEQ. This CDR3 comprises 16 residues. CDR3 nucleotide sequence: TGTGCCAGTATCGGACAGGGGGAAACGGAAACAGATACGCAGTATTTT. It encodes CASIGQGETETDTQYF.

The rearrangement uses TRBV11-3 and TRBJ2-3; the D is unclear. V lost 6 bases to trimming and J lost 3 bases, with 10 bases between them. CDR1 and CDR2 (germline): SGHNT, YENEEA. This CDR3 is built from 13 residues. The CDR3 bases are TGTGCCAGCAGTAACTATGGGACAGATACGCAGTATTTT. Translation gives CASSNYGTDTQYF.

This sequence joins TRBV7-9 and TRBJ1-2, with D possibly matching TRBD1 (6 bases). V was clipped by 0 bases and J by 4 bases, with 12 bases between them. The length of the CDR3 is 15 residues. Germline V gene lookup returns CDR1 SEHNR and CDR2 FQNEAQ (reference sequence). The CDR3 loop reads CASSLAEGGSYGYTF. CDR3 nucleotides: TGTGCCAGCAGCTTAGCGGAGGGGGGGTCCTATGGCTACACCTTC. The full variable domain, in which reference TRBV7-9 and TRBJ1-2 provide the parts outside the CDR3, is DTGVSQNPRHKITKRGQNVTFRCDPISEHNRLYWYRQTLGQGPEFLTYFQNEAQLEKSRLLSDRFSAERPKGSFSTLEIQRTEQGDSAMYLCASSLAEGGSYGYTFGSGTRLTVV.

V is TRBV2 and J is TRBJ2-3; 10 bases agree with TRBD1. CDR1 and CDR2 from the germline V gene are SNHLY and FYNNEI. This CDR3 comprises 15 residues. The junction had 2 bases not matched to a gene; V was cut back by 4 bases and J by 1 base. The CDR3 nucleotides read TGTGCCAGCAGTGTTGGGACAGGGGGCACAGATACGCAGTATTTT. This encodes CASSVGTGGTDTQYF.

The chain joins TRBV27 to TRBJ2-7; D unclear. The CDR3 is made up of 14 amino acids. Trimming shortened V by 3 bases and J by 1 base, and 10 bases separated the two germline ends. The V gene's germline CDR1 is MNHEY and CDR2 SMNVEV (reference sequence). This chain's CDR3 is CASSLAFLSYEQYF. CDR3 coding DNA: TGTGCCAGCAGTTTGGCTTTCCTGTCCTACGAGCAGTACTTC.

The chain uses TRBV2 and TRBJ1-1; TRBD1 matches 10 bases. Germline loops: CDR1 SNHLY, CDR2 FYNNEI. The CDR3 runs to 13 residues. With 6 bases clipped from V and 4 bases from J, the junction kept 2 bases outside the gene matches. The CDR3 spells CASSGQGGTEAFF. The CDR3 DNA sequence: TGTGCCAGCAGCGGACAGGGGGGCACTGAAGCTTTCTTT.

This clone was seen a few times. The chain joins TRBV6-1 to TRBJ2-3; D may be TRBD2 (7 bases). CDR1 and CDR2 (germline): MNHNS, SASEGT. V gave up 1 base and J gave up 2 bases, with 19 bases separating them. This CDR3 has 18 amino acids. Here the CDR3 reads CASSEEGGTTSPTDTQYF. The CDR3 bases are TGTGCCAGCAGTGAAGAAGGGGGGACTACAAGCCCCACAGATACGCAGTATTTT.

The chain carries TRBV7-3 and TRBJ2-2; 8 positions agree with TRBD2. Germline-derived CDR1 and CDR2 are SGHTA and FQGTGA. The length of the CDR3 is 16 residues. Trimming at V came to 5 bases and at J to 4 bases, leaving 9 bases not matched to a gene. The CDR3 region has the DNA TGTGCCAGCAGCAGTCGAGCGGGAGCCCGCACCGGGGAGCTGTTTTTT. Translation: CASSSRAGARTGELFF.

The chain recombines TRBV6-5 with TRBJ2-1; 7 positions match TRBD1. This CDR3 region has 13 residues. Unmatched junction bases numbered 5, after V lost 4 bases and J lost 8 bases. The germline V gene encodes CDR1 MNHEY and CDR2 SVGAGI. The CDR3 sequence: CASSFQQGYEQFF. The CDR3 coding sequence is TGTGCCAGCAGTTTTCAACAGGGGTATGAGCAGTTCTTC.

V gene TRBV5-4 combines with J gene TRBJ1-1; D is possibly TRBD1 (5 bases). The V and J ends lost 1 base and 4 bases respectively, with 14 bases between them. The CDR3 extends over 15 amino acids. The germline gives CDR1 SGHNT, CDR2 YYREEE (reference sequence). The CDR3 region is CASSLKGMVSTEAFF. The DNA for the CDR3 is TGTGCCAGCAGCTTGAAGGGGATGGTGAGCACTGAAGCTTTCTTT.

This clone came up once. Written as DNA, the CDR3 is TGTGCCAGCAGCGAGATACAGGGGTTACACTATGGCTACACCTTC. It encodes CASSEIQGLHYGYTF. This sequence joins TRBV6-2 or TRBV6-3 and TRBJ1-2, with 7 positions matching TRBD1. The CDR3 length is 15 residues. Germline values: CDR1 MNHEY, CDR2 SVGEGT. Unmatched junction bases numbered 10, after V lost 6 bases and J lost 3 bases.

As DNA, the CDR3 is TGTGCCAGCAGCTTAGACACTCTATTCTCCTACGAGCAGTACTTC. It encodes CASSLDTLFSYEQYF. The rearrangement uses TRBV5-6 and TRBJ2-7; D not certain. V dropped 2 bases and J dropped 0 bases, with 12 bases sitting between them. The CDR3 has 15 residues. CDR1 is SGHDT and CDR2 is YYEEEE in the germline V gene.

V gene TRBV6-2 or TRBV6-3 combines with J gene TRBJ2-5, with 8 nucleotides matching TRBD2. The CDR3 has 14 amino acids. Germline loops: CDR1 MNHEY, CDR2 SVGEGT. Germline trimming cut 5 bases from V and 1 base from J; bases unmatched to any gene: 3. The CDR3 protein is CASSRAGVQETQYF. The CDR3 DNA is TGTGCCAGCAGTAGAGCGGGAGTCCAAGAGACCCAGTACTTC.